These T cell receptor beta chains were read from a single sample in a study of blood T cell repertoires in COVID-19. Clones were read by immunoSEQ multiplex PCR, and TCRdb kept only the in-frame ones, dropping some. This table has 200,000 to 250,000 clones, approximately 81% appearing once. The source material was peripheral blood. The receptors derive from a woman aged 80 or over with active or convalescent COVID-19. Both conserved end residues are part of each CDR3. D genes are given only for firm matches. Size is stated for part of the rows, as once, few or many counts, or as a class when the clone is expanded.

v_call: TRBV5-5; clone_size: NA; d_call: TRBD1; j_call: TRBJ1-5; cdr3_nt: TGTGCCAGCAGCTTGGCCCCGGAGGACAGGTATAGCAATCAGCCCCAGCATTTT; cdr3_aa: CASSLAPEDRYSNQPQHF
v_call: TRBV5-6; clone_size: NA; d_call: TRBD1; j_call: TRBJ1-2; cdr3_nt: TGTGCCAGCAGGCGACAGGGCCCTAACTATGGCTACACCTTC; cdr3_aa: CASRRQGPNYGYTF
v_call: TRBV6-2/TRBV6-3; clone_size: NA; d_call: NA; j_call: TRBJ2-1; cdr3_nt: TGTGCCAGCAGTTACTCGAGTCCTACTTACAATGAGCAGTTCTTC; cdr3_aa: CASSYSSPTYNEQFF
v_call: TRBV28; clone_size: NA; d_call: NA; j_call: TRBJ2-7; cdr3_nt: TGTGCCAGCAGTCCTCCTGGGGCACTACTTTCCTACGAGCAGTACTTC; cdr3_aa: CASSPPGALLSYEQYF
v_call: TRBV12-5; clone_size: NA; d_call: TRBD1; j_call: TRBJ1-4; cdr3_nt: TGTGCTAGTGGCCTAGATCGAGGACTACCACGCGCAGGGGGCGCAAAAGGTGAAAAACTGTTTTTT; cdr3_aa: CASGLDRGLPRAGGAKGEKLFF
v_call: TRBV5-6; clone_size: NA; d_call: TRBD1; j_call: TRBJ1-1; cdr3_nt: TGTGCCAGCAGCCATGAGACAGGGTGGAATACTGAAGCTTTCTTT; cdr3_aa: CASSHETGWNTEAFF
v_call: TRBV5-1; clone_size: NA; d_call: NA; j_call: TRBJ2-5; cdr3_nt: TGCGCCAGCAGCTTGCTTAGCGGACAAGAGACCCAGTACTTC; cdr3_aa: CASSLLSGQETQYF
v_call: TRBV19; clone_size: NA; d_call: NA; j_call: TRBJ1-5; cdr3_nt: TGTGCCAGTAGTATAGAATCCCACAGCCGGAATCAGCCCCAGCATTTT; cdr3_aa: CASSIESHSRNQPQHF
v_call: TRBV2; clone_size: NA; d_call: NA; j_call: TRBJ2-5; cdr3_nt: TGTGCCAGCAGTGATGGCAGAAGCCAAGAGACCCAGTACTTC; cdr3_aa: CASSDGRSQETQYF
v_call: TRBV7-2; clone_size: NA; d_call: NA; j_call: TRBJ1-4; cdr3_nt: TGTGCCAGCAGCTTAGTTCCCTGGGGAGGGGGACTCAATGAAAAACTGTTTTTT; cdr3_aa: CASSLVPWGGGLNEKLFF
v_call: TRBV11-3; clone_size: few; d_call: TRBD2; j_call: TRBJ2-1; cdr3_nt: TGTGCCAGCGGGGGAGGGGACTACAATGAGCAGTTCTTC; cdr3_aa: CASGGGDYNEQFF
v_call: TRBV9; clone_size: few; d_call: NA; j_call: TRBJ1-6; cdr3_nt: TGTGCCAGCAGCGTCGGACTCGATGATTCACCCCTCCACTTT; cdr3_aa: CASSVGLDDSPLHF
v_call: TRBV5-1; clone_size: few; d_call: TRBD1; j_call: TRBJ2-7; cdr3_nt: TGCGCCAGCAGCCCCACCGGACAGGGATACTACGAGCAGTACTTC; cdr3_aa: CASSPTGQGYYEQYF
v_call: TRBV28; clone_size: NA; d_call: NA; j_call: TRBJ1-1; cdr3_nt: TGTGCCAGCAGGCCCAGTCTCATGAACACTGAAGCTTTCTTT; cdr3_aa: CASRPSLMNTEAFF
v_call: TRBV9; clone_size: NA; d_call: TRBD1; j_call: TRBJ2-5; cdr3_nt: TGTGCCAGCAGCGCCCGACAGGGACAAGAGACCCAGTACTTC; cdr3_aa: CASSARQGQETQYF
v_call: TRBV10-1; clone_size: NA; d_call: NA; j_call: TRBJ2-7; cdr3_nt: TGCGCCAGCAGTGAGACATGGCGGGCCTACGAGCAGTACTTC; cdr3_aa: CASSETWRAYEQYF
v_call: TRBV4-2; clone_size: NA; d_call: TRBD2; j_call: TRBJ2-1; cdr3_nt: TGTGCCAGCAGCGCCACTAGCGGACTTTACAATGAGCAGTTCTTC; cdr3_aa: CASSATSGLYNEQFF
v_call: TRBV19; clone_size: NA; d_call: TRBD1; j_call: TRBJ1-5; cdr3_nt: TGTGCCAGTAGTATAGGAGGGACAGGCAATCAGCCCCAGCATTTT; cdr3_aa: CASSIGGTGNQPQHF
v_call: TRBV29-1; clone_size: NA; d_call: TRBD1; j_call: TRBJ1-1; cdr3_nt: TGCAGCGTGGACAGGGGGCAAGAAGCTTTCTTT; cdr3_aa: CSVDRGQEAFF
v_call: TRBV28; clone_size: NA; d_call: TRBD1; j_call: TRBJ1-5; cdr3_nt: TGTGCCAGCAGTTTGCTTAACAGGGGCACGTATAGCAATCAGCCCCAGCATTTT; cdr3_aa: CASSLLNRGTYSNQPQHF
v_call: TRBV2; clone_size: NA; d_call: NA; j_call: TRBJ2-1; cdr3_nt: TGTGCCAGCCGGCGGGTACGGAATGAGCAGTTCTTC; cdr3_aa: CASRRVRNEQFF
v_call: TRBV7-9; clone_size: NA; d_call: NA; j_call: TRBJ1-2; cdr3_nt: TGTGCCAGCAGCTTCTTGGGGCATTTGGAGACAATCTATGGCTACACCTTC; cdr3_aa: CASSFLGHLETIYGYTF
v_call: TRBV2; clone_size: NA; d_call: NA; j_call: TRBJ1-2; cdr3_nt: TGTGCCAGCAAGGTTGGGGGGGATGGCTACACCTTC; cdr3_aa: CASKVGGDGYTF
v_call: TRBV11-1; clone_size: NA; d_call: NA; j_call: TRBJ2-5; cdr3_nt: TGTGCCAGCGGGAACAGGGACGGAGAGACCCAGTACTTC; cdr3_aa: CASGNRDGETQYF
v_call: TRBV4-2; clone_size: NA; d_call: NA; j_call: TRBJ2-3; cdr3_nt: TGTGCCAGCAGCCAACAAGTGGGGGGGCCGGCAGATACGCAGTATTTT; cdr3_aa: CASSQQVGGPADTQYF
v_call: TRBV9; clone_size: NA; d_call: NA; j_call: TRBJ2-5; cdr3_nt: TGTGCCAGCAGCGTAGAGGGGGGGGACTATCAAGAGACCCAGTACTTC; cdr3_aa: CASSVEGGDYQETQYF
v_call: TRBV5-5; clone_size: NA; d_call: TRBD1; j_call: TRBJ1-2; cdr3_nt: TGTGCCAGCAGCATTGGGACAGGGGAAGTCTACTATGGCTACACCTTC; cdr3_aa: CASSIGTGEVYYGYTF
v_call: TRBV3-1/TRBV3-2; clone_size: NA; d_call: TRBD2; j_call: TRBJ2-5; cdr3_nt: TGTGCCAGCAGCCCTTCTAGCGGGAGGGCCCGCCAAGAGACCCAGTACTTC; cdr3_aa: CASSPSSGRARQETQYF
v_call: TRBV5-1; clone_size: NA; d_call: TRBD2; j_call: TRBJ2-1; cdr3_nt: TGCGCCAGCAGCTTGGACGGGAGGGCCAGTAATGAGCAGTTCTTC; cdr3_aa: CASSLDGRASNEQFF
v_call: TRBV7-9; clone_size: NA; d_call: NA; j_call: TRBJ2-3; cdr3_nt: TGTGCCAGCAGCCCCAACGGGGGTCTAGATACGCAGTATTTT; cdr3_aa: CASSPNGGLDTQYF
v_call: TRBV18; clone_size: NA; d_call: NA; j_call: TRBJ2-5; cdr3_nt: TGTGCCAGCTCACCAAGTCGCGTTCAAGAGACCCAGTACTTC; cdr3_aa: CASSPSRVQETQYF
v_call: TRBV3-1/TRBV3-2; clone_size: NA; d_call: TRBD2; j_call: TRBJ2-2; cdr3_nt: TGTGCCAGCAGCCAACTAGCGGGAGCGGGGACCGGGGAGCTGTTTTTT; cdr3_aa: CASSQLAGAGTGELFF
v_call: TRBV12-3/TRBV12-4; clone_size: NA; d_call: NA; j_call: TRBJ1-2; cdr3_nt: TGTGCCAGCAGTTTAGTACAGCTCTATGGCTACACCTTC; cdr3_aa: CASSLVQLYGYTF
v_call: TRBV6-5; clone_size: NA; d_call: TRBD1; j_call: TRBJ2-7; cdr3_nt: TGTGCCAGCAGGCTCGGACAGGTTATCTCCTACGAGCAGTACTTC; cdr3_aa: CASRLGQVISYEQYF
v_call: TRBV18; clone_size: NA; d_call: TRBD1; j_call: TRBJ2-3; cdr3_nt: TGTGCCAGCTCACCGGGGACAGGGGGCGGCGATACGCAGTATTTT; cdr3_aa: CASSPGTGGGDTQYF
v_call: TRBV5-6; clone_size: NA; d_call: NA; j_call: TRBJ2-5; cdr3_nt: TGTGCCAGCATGCGAGTAAGCGGGCAGGAGACCCAGTACTTC; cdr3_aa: CASMRVSGQETQYF
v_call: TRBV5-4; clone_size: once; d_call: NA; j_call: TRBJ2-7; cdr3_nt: TGTGCCAGCAATTACAGGGGGGGCGAGCAGTACTTC; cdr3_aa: CASNYRGGEQYF
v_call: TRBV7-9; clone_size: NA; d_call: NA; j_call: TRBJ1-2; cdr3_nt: TGTGCCAGCAGTCGCGGGACGCTTTCCCTTAACTATGGCTACACCTTC; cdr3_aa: CASSRGTLSLNYGYTF